These T cell receptor beta chains were read from a single sample in a study of blood T cells in healthy people across ages. TCRdb reanalysed the 5' RACE reads using MiXCR and keeps one entry per CDR3 protein. Counted here are 750,000 or so distinct CDR3 sequences, around 25% occurring once; the ten biggest clones make up 8% to 10%. This sample was shared with a second study, whose subject was T cells of mothers and their children.

Source material: blood. These receptors all stem from a boy younger than 18 in good health. Both conserved end residues are part of each CDR3. The D gene is left open where the match is weak. Not every row has a clone size; where given, it reads once, few, many or a size class.

v_gene	abundance	d_gene	j_gene	CDR3nt	CDR3aa
TRBV4-2	-	TRBD2	TRBJ2-7	TGTGCCAGCAGCCAAGACGCGGGAGATCCCTCCTACGAGCAGTACTTC	CASSQDAGDPSYEQYF
TRBV12-3/TRBV12-4	many	-	TRBJ2-7	TGTGCCAGCAGTTTTTCTGCGAGCTCCTACGAGCAGTACTTC	CASSFSASSYEQYF
TRBV14	-	-	TRBJ1-1	TGTGCCAGCAGCCAAGAATGGGCAGGGGAAGCTTTCTTT	CASSQEWAGEAFF
TRBV28	-	TRBD1	TRBJ2-7	TGTGCCGGGTCCCGTCCGGGACAGGGGGTCTACGAGCAGTACTTC	CAGSRPGQGVYEQYF
TRBV29-1	-	-	TRBJ2-3	TGCAGCGTTGTCCCAGCTTCAGATACGCAGTATTTT	CSVVPASDTQYF
TRBV5-1	-	TRBD1	TRBJ1-1	TGCGCCAGCAGCTTGGAGGGGGGACAGATGAACACTGAAGCTTTCTTT	CASSLEGGQMNTEAFF
TRBV7-2	-	-	TRBJ2-7	TGTGCCAGCAGCTTAGGCAGACTCTACTACGAGCAGTACTTC	CASSLGRLYYEQYF
TRBV4-1	few	-	TRBJ2-5	TGCGCCAGCAGCCAAGAAATGGAGTTCGGAGAGACCCAGTACTTC	CASSQEMEFGETQYF
TRBV15	few	TRBD1	TRBJ2-5	TGTGCCACCAGCAAACCGGGACAGCATCAAGAGACCCAGTACTTC	CATSKPGQHQETQYF
TRBV4-2	-	TRBD2	TRBJ2-1	TGTGCCAGCAGCCAAGAGGCGGGAGGGGGAGGGAGTGGCAATGAGCAGTTCTTC	CASSQEAGGGGSGNEQFF
TRBV2	-	-	TRBJ2-1	TGTGCCAGCAGTTCCGCCCAGGTTTGGCAGTTCTTC	CASSSAQVWQFF
TRBV11-1	few	-	TRBJ2-5	TGTGCCAGCAGCTTAGCGCGAAGACAGCAAGAGACCCAGTACTTC	CASSLARRQQETQYF
TRBV5-1	-	TRBD2	TRBJ2-1	TGCGCCAGCAGCACCATAGCGGGCCTCTACAATGAGCAGTTCTTC	CASSTIAGLYNEQFF
TRBV6-2/TRBV6-3	few	-	TRBJ1-6	TGTGCCAGCAGCCCAGCGGGTCCGGGACCCGGAAATTCACCCCTCCACTTT	CASSPAGPGPGNSPLHF
TRBV29-1	few	-	TRBJ2-5	TGCAGCGGTAGGGGAATCCAAGAGGCCCAGTACTTC	CSGRGIQEAQYF
TRBV4-2	-	TRBD2	TRBJ2-2	TGTGCCAGCAGCCCGAACCCCGGGACTAGCCAGAACACCGGGGAGCTGTTTTTT	CASSPNPGTSQNTGELFF